This is a list of T cell receptor beta chains from one sample in a study of T cells expressing NK-cell markers. Following a re-call of the 5' RACE reads, TCRdb has one entry per CDR3 protein and lacks DNA. This sample's clone table lists over 150,000 distinct CDR3 sequences. Source material: blood T cells: a sorted CD56 or NKG2C T cell subset, CD4+ or CD8+ T cells, or bulk PBMC T cells (not recorded which). The receptors derive from a woman aged 45-65 years in good health. The CDR3 runs from the conserved cysteine through the conserved F or W.

V gene	J gene	CDR3 protein
TRBV29-1	TRBJ2-3	CSVHNHSGTGYTDTQYF
TRBV9	TRBJ1-1	CASDGRDPEAFF
TRBV10-3	TRBJ2-3	CAISGGTSGRTDTQYF
TRBV28	TRBJ2-1	CATWKEAAYNEQFF
TRBV10-3	TRBJ2-3	CAISDEGQLTDTQYF
TRBV5-1	TRBJ1-5	CASSLAGGQPQHF
TRBV5-1	TRBJ1-1	CASSPTQSVAEAFF
TRBV6-1	TRBJ2-1	CASSEQGSSYNEQFF
TRBV4-1	TRBJ2-1	CASSQVMYGLNEQFF
TRBV7-9	TRBJ2-1	CASSQPLGHEQFF
TRBV27	TRBJ2-1	CASSMEGGYNEQFF
TRBV7-9	TRBJ2-7	CASSGERVYEQYF
TRBV9	TRBJ2-7	CASSAPRDRPSVGEQYF
TRBV6-1	TRBJ2-1	CASKGLAGERVEQFF
TRBV5-5	TRBJ2-7	CASSLDTLNRYEQYF
TRBV3-1	TRBJ2-3	CASSQVADTQYF
TRBV7-6	TRBJ2-3	CASSFSPAEGSSTDTQYF
TRBV5-1	TRBJ1-1	CASSSGQGMKAFF
TRBV7-9	TRBJ2-5	CASSSPFKGGAGETQYF
TRBV6-5	TRBJ1-2	CASRTYQQENYGYTF
TRBV29-1	TRBJ2-1	CSAQPSGISSYNEQFF
TRBV6-5	TRBJ1-6	CASSTGEYNSPLHF
TRBV5-1	TRBJ2-1	CASSLGLAGQDEQFF
TRBV29-1	TRBJ2-1	CSVADRGSGDEQFF
TRBV21-1	TRBJ2-7	CASERERTSGPSSYEQYF
TRBV20-1	TRBJ2-7	CSARDGGLIYEQYF
TRBV9	TRBJ1-6	CASSARDSNSPLHF
TRBV20-1	TRBJ1-1	CSARGFEDRVNTEAFF
TRBV7-9	TRBJ2-2	CASSPTVTTGELFF
TRBV5-6	TRBJ2-5	CASSLVLAGHSETQYF
TRBV6-6	TRBJ1-5	CASSYSDRVVHF
TRBV9	TRBJ2-3	CASTPGGGFTDTQYF